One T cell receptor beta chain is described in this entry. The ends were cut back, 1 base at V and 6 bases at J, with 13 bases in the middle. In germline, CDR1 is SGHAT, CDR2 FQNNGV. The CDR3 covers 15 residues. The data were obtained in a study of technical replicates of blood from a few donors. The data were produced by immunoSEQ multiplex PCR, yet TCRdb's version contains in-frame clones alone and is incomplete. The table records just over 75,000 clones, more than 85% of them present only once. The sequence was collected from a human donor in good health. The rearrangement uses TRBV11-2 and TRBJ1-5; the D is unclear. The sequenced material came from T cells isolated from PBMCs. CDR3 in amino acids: CASSLGPGEGQPQHF. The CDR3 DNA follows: TGTGCCAGCAGCTTAGGACCCGGCGAGGGTCAGCCCCAGCATTTT.